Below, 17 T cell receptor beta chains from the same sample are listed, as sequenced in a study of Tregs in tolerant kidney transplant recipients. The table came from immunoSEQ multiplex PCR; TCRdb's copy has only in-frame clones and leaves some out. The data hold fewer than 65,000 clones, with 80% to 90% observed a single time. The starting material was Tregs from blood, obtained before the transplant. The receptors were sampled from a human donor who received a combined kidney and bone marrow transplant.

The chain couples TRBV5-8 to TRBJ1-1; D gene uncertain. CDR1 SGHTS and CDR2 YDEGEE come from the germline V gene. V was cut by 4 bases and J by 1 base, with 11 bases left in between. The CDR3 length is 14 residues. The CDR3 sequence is CASSRGSRNTEAFF. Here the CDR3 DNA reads TGTGCCAGCAGCCGGGGATCTCGGAACACTGAAGCTTTCTTT. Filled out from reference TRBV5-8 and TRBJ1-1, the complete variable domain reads EAGVTQSPTHLIKTRGQQATLRCSPISGHTSVYWYQQALGLGLQFLLWYDEGEERNRGNFPPRFSGRQFPNYSSELNVNALELEDSALYLCASSRGSRNTEAFFGQGTRLTVV.

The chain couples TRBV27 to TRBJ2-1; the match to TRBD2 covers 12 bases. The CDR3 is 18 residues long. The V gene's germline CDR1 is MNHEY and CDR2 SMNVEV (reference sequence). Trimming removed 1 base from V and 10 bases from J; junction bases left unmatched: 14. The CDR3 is CASSLLGVASGRAGEQFF. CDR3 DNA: TGTGCCAGCAGTTTATTGGGCGTAGCTAGCGGGAGGGCCGGGGAGCAGTTCTTC.

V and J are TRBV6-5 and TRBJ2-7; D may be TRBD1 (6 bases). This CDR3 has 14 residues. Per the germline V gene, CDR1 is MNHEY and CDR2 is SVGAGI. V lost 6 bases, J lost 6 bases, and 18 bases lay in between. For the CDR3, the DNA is TGTGCCAGCAGCCGGGACCCAGGGGACCCCGAGCAGTACTTC. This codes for CASSRDPGDPEQYF.

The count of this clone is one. CDR3 sequence: CASTIRGNYGYTF. CDR3 coding DNA: TGTGCCAGTACCATCCGGGGGAACTATGGCTACACCTTC. V usage is TRBV19 and J usage is TRBJ1-2; weak D call: TRBD1 (5 bases). V lost 7 bases and J lost 2, with 11 bases in between. Germline lookup yields CDR1 LNHDA and CDR2 SQIVND (reference sequence). CDR3 size: 13 residues.

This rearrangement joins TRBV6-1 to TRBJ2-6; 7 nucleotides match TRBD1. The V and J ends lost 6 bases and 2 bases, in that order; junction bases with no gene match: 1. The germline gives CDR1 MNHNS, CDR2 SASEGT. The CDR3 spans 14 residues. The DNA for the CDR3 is TGTGCCAGCAGCGACAGGGCTGGGGCCAACGTCCTGACTTTC. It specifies CASSDRAGANVLTF.

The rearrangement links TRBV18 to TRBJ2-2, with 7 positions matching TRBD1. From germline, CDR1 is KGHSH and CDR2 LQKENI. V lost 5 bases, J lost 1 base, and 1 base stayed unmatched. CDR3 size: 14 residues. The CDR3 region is CASSRDRNTGELFF. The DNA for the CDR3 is TGTGCCAGCTCAAGGGACAGGAACACCGGGGAGCTGTTTTTT.

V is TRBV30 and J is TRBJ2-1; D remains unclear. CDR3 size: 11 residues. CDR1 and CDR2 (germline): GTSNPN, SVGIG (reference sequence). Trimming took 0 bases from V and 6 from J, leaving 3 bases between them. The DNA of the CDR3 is TGTGCCTGGAGTGTAAGCAATGAGCAGTTCTTC. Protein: CAWSVSNEQFF.

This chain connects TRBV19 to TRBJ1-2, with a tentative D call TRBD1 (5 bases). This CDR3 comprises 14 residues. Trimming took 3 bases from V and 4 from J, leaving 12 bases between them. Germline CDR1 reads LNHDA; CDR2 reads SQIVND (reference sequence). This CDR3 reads CASSMVSRVYGYTF. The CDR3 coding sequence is TGTGCCAGTAGTATGGTGTCCAGGGTCTATGGCTACACCTTC.

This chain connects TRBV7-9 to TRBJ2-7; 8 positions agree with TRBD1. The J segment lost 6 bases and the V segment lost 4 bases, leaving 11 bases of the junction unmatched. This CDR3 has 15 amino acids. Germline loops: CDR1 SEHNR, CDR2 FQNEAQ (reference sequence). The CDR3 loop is CASSSWTGPAGEQYF. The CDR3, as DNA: TGTGCCAGCAGCTCCTGGACAGGGCCCGCAGGCGAGCAGTACTTC.

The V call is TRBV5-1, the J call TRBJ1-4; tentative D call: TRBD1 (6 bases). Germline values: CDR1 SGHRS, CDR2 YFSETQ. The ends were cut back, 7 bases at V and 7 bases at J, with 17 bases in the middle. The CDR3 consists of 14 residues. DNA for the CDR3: TGCGCCAGCCCCCCCCGGGGGGGCCGTGAAAAACTGTTTTTT. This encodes CASPPRGGREKLFF. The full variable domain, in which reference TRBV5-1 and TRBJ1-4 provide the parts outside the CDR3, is KAGVTQTPRYLIKTRGQQVTLSCSPISGHRSVSWYQQTPGQGLQFLFEYFSETQRNKGNFPGRFSGRQFSNSRSEMNVSTLELGDSALYLCASPPRGGREKLFFGSGTQLSVL.

The CDR3 region is CASSLAGPDTQYF. The CDR3 DNA reads as TGTGCCAGCAGTTTAGCGGGTCCAGATACGCAGTATTTT. V and J are TRBV28 and TRBJ2-3, with D perhaps matching TRBD2 (5 bases). The V end was cut by 2 bases, the J end by 4 bases, with 7 bases between. Per germline, CDR1 MDHEN and CDR2 SYDVKM. The CDR3 spans 13 residues. Full variable domain (remainder filled in from reference TRBV28 and TRBJ2-3): DVKVTQSSRYLVKRTGEKVFLECVQDMDHENMFWYRQDPGLGLRLIYFSYDVKMKEKGDIPEGYSVSREKKERFSLILESASTNQTSMYLCASSLAGPDTQYFGPGTRLTVL.

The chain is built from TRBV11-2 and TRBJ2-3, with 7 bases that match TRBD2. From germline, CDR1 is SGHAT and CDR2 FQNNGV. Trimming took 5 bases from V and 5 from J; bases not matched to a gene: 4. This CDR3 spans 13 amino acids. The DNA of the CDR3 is TGTGCCAGCAGCCCGACGGGGGGAGATACGCAGTATTTT. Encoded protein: CASSPTGGDTQYF.

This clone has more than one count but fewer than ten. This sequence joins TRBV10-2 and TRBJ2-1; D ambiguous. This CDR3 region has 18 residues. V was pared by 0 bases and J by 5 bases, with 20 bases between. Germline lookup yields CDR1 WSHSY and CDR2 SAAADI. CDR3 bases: TGCGCCAGCAGTGAGTCCGGGTCCGGATATTGGCCTCACAATGAGCAGTTCTTC. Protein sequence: CASSESGSGYWPHNEQFF.

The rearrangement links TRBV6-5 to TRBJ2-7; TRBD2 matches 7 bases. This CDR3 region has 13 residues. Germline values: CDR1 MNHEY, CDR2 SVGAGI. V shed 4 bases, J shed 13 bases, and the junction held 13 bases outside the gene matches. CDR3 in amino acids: CASSSSMGEGEYF. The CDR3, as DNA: TGTGCCAGCAGTTCCTCGATGGGGGAGGGTGAATACTTC.

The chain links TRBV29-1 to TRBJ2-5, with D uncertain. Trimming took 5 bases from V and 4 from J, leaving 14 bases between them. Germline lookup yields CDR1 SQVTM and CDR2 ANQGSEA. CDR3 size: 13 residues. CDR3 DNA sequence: TGCAGCGTTTCGACCAAGACGGGAGAGACCCAGTACTTC. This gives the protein CSVSTKTGETQYF. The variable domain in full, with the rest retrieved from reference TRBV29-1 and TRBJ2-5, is SAVISQKPSRDICQRGTSLTIQCQVDSQVTMMFWYRQQPGQSLTLIATANQGSEATYESGFVIDKFPISRPNLTFSTLTVSNMSPEDSSIYLCSVSTKTGETQYFGPGTRLLVL.

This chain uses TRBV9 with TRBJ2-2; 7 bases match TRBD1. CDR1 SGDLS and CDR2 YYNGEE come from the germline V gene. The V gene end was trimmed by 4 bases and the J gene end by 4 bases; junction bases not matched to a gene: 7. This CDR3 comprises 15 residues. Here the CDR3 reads CASSLDDRVTGELFF. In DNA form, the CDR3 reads TGTGCCAGCAGCCTGGACGACAGGGTCACCGGGGAGCTGTTTTTT.

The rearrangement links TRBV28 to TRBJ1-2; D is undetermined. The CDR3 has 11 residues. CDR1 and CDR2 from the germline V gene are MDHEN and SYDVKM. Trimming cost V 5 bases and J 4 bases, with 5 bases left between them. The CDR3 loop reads CASSLRYGYTF. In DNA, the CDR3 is TGTGCCAGCAGTCTGCGCTATGGCTACACCTTC.